This entry lists 28 T cell receptor beta chains sequenced from one sample in a study of early T cells in non-severe SARS-CoV-2 infection. TCRdb fed the 5' RACE reads into MiXCR, producing one record per CDR3 protein. The sample lists about 66,000 distinct CDR3 sequences; less than 20% were seen once. The sample here was whole blood, taken at baseline. These receptors were obtained from an adult who was a healthcare worker with PCR-confirmed SARS-CoV-2 infection or an uninfected control (not recorded which).

CDR3 sequence reads: CASSPGLMYNEQFF. The CDR3 DNA reads as TGCGCCAGCAGCCCAGGACTCATGTACAATGAGCAGTTCTTC. This chain joins TRBV5-1 and TRBJ2-1, with D perhaps TRBD2 (5 bases). Germline V CDR1 and CDR2: SGHRS, YFSETQ. Trimming pared 4 bases from V and 4 bases from J, leaving 12 bases between. CDR3 size: 14 residues. Complete variable domain (other parts from reference TRBV5-1 and TRBJ2-1): KAGVTQTPRYLIKTRGQQVTLSCSPISGHRSVSWYQQTPGQGLQFLFEYFSETQRNKGNFPGRFSGRQFSNSRSEMNVSTLELGDSALYLCASSPGLMYNEQFFGPGTRLTVL.

A few counts support this clonotype. The J gene is TRBJ1-1, the V gene TRBV7-2, with D possibly TRBD1 on 6 matching bases. Trimming took 6 bases from V and 0 from J, leaving 17 bases between them. CDR1 and CDR2 (germline): SGHTA, FQGNSA. CDR3 length: 16 residues. Here the CDR3 reads CASSRGTGQVNTEAFF. The CDR3 nucleotides are TGTGCCAGCAGTCGCGGAACAGGGCAAGTGAACACTGAAGCTTTCTTT.

This clonotype was seen more than once but under ten times. The chain's CDR3 is CASSLGRGSNQPQHF. CDR3 nucleotides: TGTGCCAGCAGCTTAGGCAGGGGTAGCAATCAGCCCCAGCATTTT. The J gene is TRBJ1-5, the V gene TRBV7-2; maybe TRBD1 (6 bases). Per the germline V gene, CDR1 is SGHTA and CDR2 is FQGNSA. The CDR3 sequence is 15 residues long. Between the trimmed V and J ends, which lost 1 base and 0 bases, there was a span of 7 bases.

This clonotype was seen more than once but under ten times. V is TRBV6-2 or TRBV6-3 and J is TRBJ2-5; D is possibly TRBD2 (5 bases). The CDR3 is 14 residues long. Between the trimmed V and J ends, which lost 4 bases and 0 bases, there was a span of 9 bases. Germline V CDR1 and CDR2: MNHEY, SVGEGT. CDR3 DNA sequence: TGTGCCAGCAGTTTAAGGGAGAACCAAGAGACCCAGTACTTC. This translates into CASSLRENQETQYF.

This clonotype was recorded a few times. This chain uses TRBV20-1 with TRBJ1-1, with unresolved D. Trimming left V 5 bases short and J 5 bases short, with 18 bases between. Germline lookup yields CDR1 DFQATT and CDR2 SNEGSKA (reference sequence). CDR3 size: 14 residues. CDR3 sequence: CSAVLGGFETEAFF. The CDR3 region has the DNA TGCAGTGCTGTTTTGGGAGGATTCGAAACTGAAGCTTTCTTT.

V gene TRBV20-1 combines with J gene TRBJ1-6; no definite D call. CDR1 is DFQATT and CDR2 is SNEGSKA in the germline V gene (reference sequence). The length of the CDR3 is 15 residues. Trimming shortened V by 6 bases and J by 5 bases, and 17 bases separated the two germline ends. CDR3 protein: CSAAIEGRDNSPLHF. CDR3 DNA: TGCAGTGCAGCCATAGAGGGTCGTGATAATTCACCCCTCCACTTT.

The chain combines TRBV11-2 with TRBJ2-1; D is perhaps TRBD2 (6 bases). Between the trimmed V and J ends, which lost 1 base and 8 bases, there was a span of 15 bases. The germline CDR1 and CDR2 sequences are SGHAT and FQNNGV. This CDR3 region has 15 residues. The DNA for the CDR3 is TGTGCCAGCAGCTTAGTTGTGACTAGGACCGATGAGCAGTTCTTC. Translating gives CASSLVVTRTDEQFF.

The chain joins TRBV19 to TRBJ2-6; D possibly corresponds to TRBD1 (6 bases). The V gene lost 11 bases and the J gene lost 3 bases, with 14 bases spanning the gap. Germline V gene data show CDR1 as LNHDA and CDR2 as SQIVND (reference sequence). The CDR3 length is 14 residues. The chain's CDR3 is CAAAGGGGANVLTF. The CDR3, as DNA: TGTGCCGCCGCTGGGGGCGGTGGGGCCAACGTCCTGACTTTC.

The V gene is TRBV20-1, the J gene TRBJ2-7; D possibly corresponds to TRBD1 (6 bases). Germline values: CDR1 DFQATT, CDR2 SNEGSKA (reference sequence). The V end lost 3 bases, the J end lost 2 bases, and 8 bases lay between the germline ends. The CDR3 spans 12 residues. The CDR3 here is CSASTGTYEQYF. The CDR3 DNA reads TGCAGTGCTAGTACAGGGACCTACGAGCAGTACTTC.

This clonotype was observed at least ten times. This rearrangement joins TRBV6-5 to TRBJ1-1; no clear D. Trimming pared 5 bases from V and 3 bases from J, leaving 10 bases between. Germline V CDR1 and CDR2: MNHEY, SVGAGI. This CDR3 contains 13 residues. In nucleotides, the CDR3 is TGTGCCAGCAGTGATATACCGCACACTGAAGCTTTCTTT. The encoded protein is CASSDIPHTEAFF.

This clonotype came up a few times. This chain uses TRBV7-2 with TRBJ2-7; D is ambiguous. CDR3 length equals 12 residues. V dropped 3 bases and J dropped 3 bases, with 6 bases sitting between them. Per the germline V gene, CDR1 is SGHTA and CDR2 is FQGNSA. DNA of the CDR3: TGTGCCAGCAGCTTTACAGACTACGAGCAGTACTTC. Its protein is CASSFTDYEQYF.

The chain recombines TRBV5-5 with TRBJ2-1; tentatively, D is TRBD1 or TRBD2 (5 bases each). V lost 0 bases, J lost 4 bases, and 17 bases lay in between. Germline V lookup: CDR1 SGHKS, CDR2 YYEKEE (reference sequence). CDR3 length: 17 amino acids. DNA for the CDR3: TGTGCCAGCAGCTTGGTCCGGGGACGGACGCTGTACAATGAGCAGTTCTTC. This encodes CASSLVRGRTLYNEQFF.

This rearrangement joins TRBV9 to TRBJ1-1; D is ambiguous. This CDR3 region has 16 residues. Germline V gene sequence: CDR1 SGDLS, CDR2 YYNGEE. Between the trimmed V and J ends, which lost 3 bases and 1 base, there was a span of 16 bases. The CDR3 region has the DNA TGTGCCAGCAGCGATTCTGTGGGCAGGACGAACACTGAAGCTTTCTTT. It specifies CASSDSVGRTNTEAFF.

This clonotype was seen a few times. The chain uses TRBV2 and TRBJ1-2; 10 bases map to TRBD1. V gave up 3 bases and J gave up 6 bases; unmatched junction bases: 4. CDR3 size: 14 residues. CDR1 is SNHLY and CDR2 is FYNNEI in the germline V gene. The CDR3 DNA follows: TGTGCCAGCAGTGATTACGGGACAGGGGATGGCTACACCTTC. Protein product: CASSDYGTGDGYTF.

This clonotype was observed a handful of times. The CDR3 DNA reads TGTGCCAGCAGCCCCGGACAGACGAACACTGAAGCTTTCTTT. Its translation: CASSPGQTNTEAFF. The rearrangement joins TRBV3-1 to TRBJ1-1; possible D gene TRBD1, 6 bases. With 4 bases removed from V and 1 base from J, the gap between germline ends came to 10 bases. This CDR3 is 14 amino acids long. Germline-derived CDR1 and CDR2 are LGHDT and YNNKEL (reference sequence).

This clonotype was recorded at least ten times. The chain has TRBV6-5 and TRBJ1-1, with a weak D call TRBD1 (5 bases). The CDR3 has 15 amino acids. Germline CDR1 is MNHEY and CDR2 is SVGAGI. Trimming cost V 0 bases and J 1 base, with 9 bases left between them. Here the CDR3 DNA reads TGTGCCAGCAGTTACTCCGGGGCGCAGAACACTGAAGCTTTCTTT. The encoded protein is CASSYSGAQNTEAFF.

The CDR3 protein is CASSSQVYEQYF. CDR3 nucleotides: TGTGCCAGCAGCTCACAGGTCTACGAGCAGTACTTC. V is TRBV7-2 and J is TRBJ2-7, with D possibly matching TRBD1 (5 bases). The V gene lost 4 bases and the J gene lost 3 bases, with 7 bases spanning the gap. This CDR3 is built from 12 residues. Looked up from germline, CDR1 is SGHTA and CDR2 is FQGNSA.

This clonotype has more than one count but fewer than ten. The J gene is TRBJ2-1, the V gene TRBV5-4, with TRBD2 matching 8 bases. The CDR3 has 13 amino acids. The V segment lost 4 bases and the J segment 5 bases; nucleotides outside the gene matches: 2. Per the germline V gene, CDR1 is SGHNT and CDR2 is YYREEE (reference sequence). CDR3 amino acids: CASSRTSHNEQFF. The CDR3 nucleotides are TGTGCCAGCAGCCGGACTAGCCACAATGAGCAGTTCTTC.

This clonotype was counted a few times. The chain recombines TRBV11-2 with TRBJ2-2; tentative D call: TRBD2 (6 bases). Trimming removed 4 bases from V and 2 bases from J, with 14 bases in between. The CDR3 runs 16 residues. CDR1 is SGHAT and CDR2 is FQNNGV in the germline V gene. The CDR3 bases are TGTGCCAGCAGCTCCTCTAGCGTGCTAAACACCGGGGAGCTGTTTTTT. Translated, it gives CASSSSSVLNTGELFF.

J is TRBJ2-1 and V is TRBV6-2 or TRBV6-3; the D gene could be TRBD1 or TRBD2 (6 bases each). V shed 7 bases and J shed 10 bases, with 11 bases lying between them. Looked up from germline, CDR1 is MNHEY and CDR2 is SVGEGT. The CDR3 runs to 11 residues. The CDR3 DNA sequence: TGTGCCAGCATGGGGGGCTGGGAGCAGTTCTTC. It is translated as CASMGGWEQFF.

This clonotype was found many times. The V and J genes are TRBV14 and TRBJ2-1; 11 bases map to TRBD2. CDR1 SGHDN and CDR2 FVKESK come from the germline V gene. CDR3 size: 15 residues. V gave up 6 bases and J gave up 1 base; unmatched junction bases: 2. The DNA of the CDR3 is TGTGCCAGCAGAGGGACTAGCGGTTCCTACAATGAGCAGTTCTTC. Protein: CASRGTSGSYNEQFF. Full variable domain (remainder filled in from reference TRBV14 and TRBJ2-1): EAGVTQFPSHSVIEKGQTVTLRCDPISGHDNLYWYRRVMGKEIKFLLHFVKESKQDESGMPNNRFLAERTGGTYSTLKVQPAELEDSGVYFCASRGTSGSYNEQFFGPGTRLTVL.

Ten or more counts support this clonotype. V usage is TRBV12-3 or TRBV12-4 and J usage is TRBJ1-3; D unclear. The V end was cut by 1 base, the J end by 4 bases, with 8 bases between. CDR3 length equals 14 residues. The CDR3 sequence: CASSLGGNGNTIYF. The CDR3 DNA sequence: TGTGCCAGCAGTTTAGGGGGAAACGGAAACACCATATATTTT.

This clonotype was seen only once. The chain recombines TRBV3-1 with TRBJ2-1; TRBD2 matches 16 bases. Germline V gives CDR1 LGHDT, CDR2 YNNKEL (reference sequence). Trimming at V came to 4 bases and at J to 11 bases, leaving 5 bases not matched to a gene. The CDR3 loop spans 15 amino acids. This CDR3 is CASSRGTSGRGQQFF. The CDR3 coding sequence is TGTGCCAGCAGCCGCGGGACTAGCGGGAGGGGACAGCAGTTCTTC.

CDR3 sequence: CASILDRSGFVQPQHF. CDR3 nucleotides: TGTGCCAGCATCCTGGACAGGTCTGGTTTTGTCCAGCCCCAGCATTTT. The rearrangement links TRBV6-1 to TRBJ1-5; 7 nucleotides line up with TRBD1. The germline CDR1 and CDR2 sequences are MNHNS and SASEGT. Trimming at V came to 7 bases and at J to 7 bases, leaving 16 bases not matched to a gene. CDR3 length equals 16 residues.

This clonotype has just a few counts. The chain links TRBV28 to TRBJ1-2; weak D call: TRBD1 (6 bases). V lost 4 bases and J lost 6, with 15 bases in between. From germline, CDR1 is MDHEN and CDR2 SYDVKM. CDR3 length: 14 amino acids. CDR3 amino acids: CASSSPGTRDGYTF. In DNA form, the CDR3 reads TGTGCCAGCAGTTCCCCCGGGACAAGGGATGGCTACACCTTC.

At least ten counts were recorded for this clonotype. This chain uses TRBV7-8 with TRBJ1-5; D gene uncertain. CDR1 SGHVS and CDR2 FQNEAQ come from the germline V gene. V was trimmed by 1 base and J by 4 bases, leaving 2 bases between them. The length of the CDR3 is 12 residues. For the CDR3, the DNA is TGTGCCAGCAGCTTAGAGAATCAGCCCCAGCATTTT. The encoded protein is CASSLENQPQHF.

This clonotype has ten or more counts. The chain is built from TRBV5-4 and TRBJ1-1; D ambiguous. CDR1 SGHNT and CDR2 YYREEE come from the germline V gene (reference sequence). This CDR3 has 13 amino acids. The ends were cut back, 0 bases at V and 4 bases at J, with 7 bases in the middle. CDR3 nucleotide sequence: TGTGCCAGCAGCTTGGGGGAGGGCACTGAAGCTTTCTTT. This sequence encodes CASSLGEGTEAFF.

V and J are TRBV2 and TRBJ2-7; 8 nucleotides match TRBD1. The V gene end was trimmed by 1 base and the J gene end by 4 bases; junction bases not matched to a gene: 3. CDR3 length equals 14 residues. CDR1 and CDR2 from the germline V gene are SNHLY and FYNNEI. DNA for the CDR3: TGTGCCAGCAGTGAAGGGGACAGGCTTTACGAGCAGTACTTC. Amino acids: CASSEGDRLYEQYF. Combining the CDR3 with reference TRBV2 and TRBJ2-7 gives the whole variable domain EPEVTQTPSHQVTQMGQEVILRCVPISNHLYFYWYRQILGQKVEFLVSFYNNEISEKSEIFDDQFSVERPDGSNFTLKIRSTKLEDSAMYFCASSEGDRLYEQYFGPGTRLTVT.